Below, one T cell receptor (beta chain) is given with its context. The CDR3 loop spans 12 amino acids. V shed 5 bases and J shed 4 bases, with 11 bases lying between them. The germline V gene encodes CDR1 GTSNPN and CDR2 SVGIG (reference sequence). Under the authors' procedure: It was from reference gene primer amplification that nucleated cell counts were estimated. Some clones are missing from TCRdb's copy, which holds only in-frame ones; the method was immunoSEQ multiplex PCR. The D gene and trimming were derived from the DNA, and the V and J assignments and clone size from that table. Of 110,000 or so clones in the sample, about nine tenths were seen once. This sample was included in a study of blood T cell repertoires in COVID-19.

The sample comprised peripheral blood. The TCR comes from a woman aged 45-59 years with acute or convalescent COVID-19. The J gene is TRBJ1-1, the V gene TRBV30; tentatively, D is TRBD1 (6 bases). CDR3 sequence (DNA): TGTGCCTGGGCAGGGGTTGGCACTGAAGCTTTCTTT. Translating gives CAWAGVGTEAFF. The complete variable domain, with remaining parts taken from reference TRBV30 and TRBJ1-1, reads SQTIHQWPATLVQPVGSPLSLECTVEGTSNPNLYWYRQAAGRGLQLLFYSVGIGQISSEVPQNLSASRPQDRQFILSSKKLLLSDSGFYLCAWAGVGTEAFFGQGTRLTVV.